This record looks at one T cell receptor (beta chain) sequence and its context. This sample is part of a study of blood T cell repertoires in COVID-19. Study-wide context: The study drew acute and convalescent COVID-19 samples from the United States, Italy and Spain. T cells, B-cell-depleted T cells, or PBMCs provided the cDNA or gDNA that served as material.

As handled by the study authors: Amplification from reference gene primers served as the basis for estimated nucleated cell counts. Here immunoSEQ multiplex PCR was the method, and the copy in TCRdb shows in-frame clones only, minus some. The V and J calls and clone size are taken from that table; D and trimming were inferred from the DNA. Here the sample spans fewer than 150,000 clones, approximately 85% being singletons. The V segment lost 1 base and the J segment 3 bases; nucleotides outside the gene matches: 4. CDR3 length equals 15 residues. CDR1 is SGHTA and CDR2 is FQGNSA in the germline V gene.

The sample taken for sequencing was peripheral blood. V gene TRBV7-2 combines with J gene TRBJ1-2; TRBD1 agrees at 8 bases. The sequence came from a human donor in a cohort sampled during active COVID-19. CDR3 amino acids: CASSLGAGGDYGYTF. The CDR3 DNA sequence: TGTGCCAGCAGCTTAGGTGCAGGGGGCGACTATGGCTACACCTTC.